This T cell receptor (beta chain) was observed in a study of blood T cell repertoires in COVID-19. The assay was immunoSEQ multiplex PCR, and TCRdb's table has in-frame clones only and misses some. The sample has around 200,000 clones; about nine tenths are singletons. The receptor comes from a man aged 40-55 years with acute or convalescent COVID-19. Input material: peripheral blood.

The CDR3 spells CSVGDRDKGSEQYF. As DNA, the CDR3 is TGCAGCGTGGGAGACCGGGACAAAGGGTCCGAGCAGTACTTC. The genes are TRBV29-1 and TRBJ2-7; D is perhaps TRBD1 (6 bases). The CDR3 consists of 14 residues. Germline V CDR1 and CDR2: SQVTM, ANQGSEA. V was pared by 6 bases and J by 6 bases, with 21 bases between.